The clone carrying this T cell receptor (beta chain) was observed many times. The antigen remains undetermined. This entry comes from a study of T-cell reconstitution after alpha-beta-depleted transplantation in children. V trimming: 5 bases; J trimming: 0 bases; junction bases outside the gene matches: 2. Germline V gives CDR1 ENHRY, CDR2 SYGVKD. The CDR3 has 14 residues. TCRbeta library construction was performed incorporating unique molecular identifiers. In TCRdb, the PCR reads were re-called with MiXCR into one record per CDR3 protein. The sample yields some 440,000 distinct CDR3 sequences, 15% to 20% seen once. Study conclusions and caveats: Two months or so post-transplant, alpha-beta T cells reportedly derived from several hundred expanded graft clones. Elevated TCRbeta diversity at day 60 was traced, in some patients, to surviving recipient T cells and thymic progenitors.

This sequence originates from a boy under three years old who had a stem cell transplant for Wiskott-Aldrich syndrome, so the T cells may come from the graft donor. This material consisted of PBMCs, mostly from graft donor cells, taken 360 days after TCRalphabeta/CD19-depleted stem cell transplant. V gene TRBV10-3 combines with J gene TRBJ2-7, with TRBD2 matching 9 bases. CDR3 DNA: TGTGCCATCAGTTTGACTAGCGGCTCCTACGAGCAGTACTTC. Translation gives CAISLTSGSYEQYF.